This T cell receptor beta chain appears in the sequencing data of a study of regulatory T cells in long-lasting Graves disease. In its sample, this clonotype was seen many times. Arm-PCR of CDR3 regions with iRepertoire HTBI primers generated TCR beta libraries. TCRdb reprocessed the multiplex PCR reads via MiXCR and lists one record per CDR3 protein. The sample lists fewer than 400,000 distinct CDR3 sequences; 15% to 20% were seen once. The time point here: newly diagnosed GD, antithyroid drugs for less than 3 months. Making the TCR library involved RNA that had been extracted from PBMCs. Looked up from germline, CDR1 is DFQATT and CDR2 is SNEGSKA (reference sequence). This CDR3 has 15 residues. The V and J ends lost 6 bases and 6 bases, in that order; junction bases with no gene match: 12.

This TCR was sampled from a female donor with Graves disease. V gene TRBV20-1 combines with J gene TRBJ2-7; TRBD1 matches 12 bases. The starting material was peripheral blood mononuclear cells (PBMCs), obtained at new diagnosis, from a patient treated with antithyroid drugs. The CDR3, as DNA: TGCAGTGCAGGAGACCGGGACAGGGGGCTTGCCGAGCAGTACTTC. Its protein is CSAGDRDRGLAEQYF.